Each of the 8 T cell receptor beta chains below was sequenced from the same sample in a study of shared clonotypes between healthy human individuals. Repertoires were generated with immunoSEQ multiplex PCR, while TCRdb's copy carries only in-frame clones and drops some. The table has around 2.3 million clones, approximately 96% seen once. The sequencing input was naive CD4+ T cells sorted from blood. The subset is: CD45RA+ positively selected. These receptors all come from a man between 18 and 29 years old in good health.

V gene TRBV2 combines with J gene TRBJ2-2, with D hard to call. The germline CDR1 and CDR2 sequences are SNHLY and FYNNEI. Trimming stripped 4 bases from V and 5 bases from J, with 11 bases between. This CDR3 spans 14 amino acids. DNA of the CDR3: TGTGCCAGCAGTGGTCCCGGTTGGACCGGGGAGCTGTTTTTT. This translates into CASSGPGWTGELFF.

The chain carries TRBV27 and TRBJ1-6, with D hard to call. Germline V gene lookup returns CDR1 MNHEY and CDR2 SMNVEV (reference sequence). V was trimmed by 6 bases and J by 7 bases, leaving 22 bases between them. This CDR3 is 17 amino acids long. DNA for the CDR3: TGTGCCAGCAGCGCTACTGGGTTTTCAGTAGTAAATTCACCCCTCCACTTT. Protein product: CASSATGFSVVNSPLHF.

The chain links TRBV10-3 to TRBJ1-1; a possible D gene is TRBD1 (6 bases). V dropped 5 bases and J dropped 6 bases, with 10 bases sitting between them. Germline-derived CDR1 and CDR2 are ENHRY and SYGVKD. The CDR3 covers 12 residues. CDR3 sequence: CAISSQGSEAFF. CDR3 bases: TGTGCCATCAGTTCACAGGGATCTGAAGCTTTCTTT.

The V call is TRBV5-4, the J call TRBJ1-1, with unresolved D. The CDR3 totals 16 residues. In germline, CDR1 is SGHNT, CDR2 YYREEE (reference sequence). V gave up 0 bases and J gave up 1 base, with 13 bases separating them. The CDR3 loop reads CASSLEMGMRNTEAFF. DNA for the CDR3: TGTGCCAGCAGCTTGGAAATGGGGATGAGGAACACTGAAGCTTTCTTT. The complete variable domain, with remaining parts taken from reference TRBV5-4 and TRBJ1-1, reads ETGVTQSPTHLIKTRGQQVTLRCSSQSGHNTVSWYQQALGQGPQFIFQYYREEENGRGNFPPRFSGLQFPNYSSELNVNALELDDSALYLCASSLEMGMRNTEAFFGQGTRLTVV.

This clone was seen only once. This chain connects TRBV5-6 to TRBJ2-3; D possibly corresponds to TRBD1 (5 bases). The V end lost 5 bases, the J end lost 0 bases, and 13 bases lay between the germline ends. This CDR3 comprises 15 residues. Germline assignment: CDR1 SGHDT and CDR2 YYEEEE. CDR3 nucleotide sequence: TGTGCCAGCAGTTACAGGAGTCTTAGCACAGATACGCAGTATTTT. This translates into CASSYRSLSTDTQYF.

DNA for the CDR3: TGTGCCAGCGCCGACAGCACTAACACTGAAGCTTTCTTT. This encodes CASADSTNTEAFF. This sequence joins TRBV18 and TRBJ1-1, with D possibly being TRBD1 (5 bases). The CDR3 loop spans 13 amino acids. Germline V lookup: CDR1 KGHSH, CDR2 LQKENI. V shed 8 bases and J shed 2 bases, with 12 bases lying between them.

The rearrangement uses TRBV5-1 and TRBJ2-7, with no clear D. The germline CDR1 and CDR2 sequences are SGHRS and YFSETQ. Trimming removed 2 bases at V and 2 bases at J, with 14 bases between. The CDR3 sequence is 15 residues long. CDR3 DNA: TGCGCCAGCAGCTTAAACGGGCATGCAACCTACGAGCAGTACTTC. As protein: CASSLNGHATYEQYF.

The rearrangement joins TRBV28 to TRBJ1-5; 9 positions match TRBD1. The CDR3 runs to 13 residues. Trimming removed 8 bases from V and 6 bases from J; junction bases left unmatched: 5. Per the germline V gene, CDR1 is MDHEN and CDR2 is SYDVKM. The CDR3 coding sequence is TGTGCCAGCGGGGACAGGGACTCTCAGCCCCAGCATTTT. It encodes CASGDRDSQPQHF.